This TCR beta chain was observed in a study of early T cells in non-severe SARS-CoV-2 infection. This clonotype was detected only a few times. This CDR3 spans 15 amino acids. V dropped 0 bases and J dropped 2 bases, with 8 bases sitting between them. One entry per CDR3 protein, called by TCRdb with MiXCR from the 5' RACE reads. Found here are about 59,000 distinct CDR3 sequences, approximately 10% of them singletons; the top ten hold 1.5% to 2%. The source of this sequence is an adult who was a healthcare worker with PCR-confirmed SARS-CoV-2 infection or an uninfected control (not recorded which). Sequencing input: whole blood. The rearrangement joins TRBV12-3 or TRBV12-4 to TRBJ1-3, with D possibly matching TRBD1 (6 bases). The CDR3 loop reads CASSLAGAPGNTIYF. CDR3 sequence (DNA): TGTGCCAGCAGTTTAGCGGGGGCGCCTGGAAACACCATATATTTT.